This T cell receptor beta chain was sequenced for a study of blood T cell repertoires in COVID-19. Measured with immunoSEQ multiplex PCR; TCRdb has only the in-frame clones, and not every one. The data show about 52,000 clones, with 89% seen just once and roughly 5.3% held by the top ten. CDR3 length equals 13 residues. V was pared by 5 bases and J by 7 bases, with 12 bases between. Looked up from germline, CDR1 is KGHSH and CDR2 is LQKENI. The source material was peripheral blood. The receptor comes from a man aged 60-69 years with active COVID-19. This sequence joins TRBV18 and TRBJ2-1; a weak D match, TRBD1 (6 bases). The CDR3 DNA sequence: TGTGCCAGCTCAGTGTGGGGGCCTAATGAGCAGTTCTTC. Protein: CASSVWGPNEQFF. Full variable domain (missing parts from reference TRBV18 and TRBJ2-1): NAGVMQNPRHLVRRRGQEARLRCSPMKGHSHVYWYRQLPEEGLKFMVYLQKENIIDESGMPKERFSAEFPKEGPSILRIQQVVRGDSAAYFCASSVWGPNEQFFGPGTRLTVL.